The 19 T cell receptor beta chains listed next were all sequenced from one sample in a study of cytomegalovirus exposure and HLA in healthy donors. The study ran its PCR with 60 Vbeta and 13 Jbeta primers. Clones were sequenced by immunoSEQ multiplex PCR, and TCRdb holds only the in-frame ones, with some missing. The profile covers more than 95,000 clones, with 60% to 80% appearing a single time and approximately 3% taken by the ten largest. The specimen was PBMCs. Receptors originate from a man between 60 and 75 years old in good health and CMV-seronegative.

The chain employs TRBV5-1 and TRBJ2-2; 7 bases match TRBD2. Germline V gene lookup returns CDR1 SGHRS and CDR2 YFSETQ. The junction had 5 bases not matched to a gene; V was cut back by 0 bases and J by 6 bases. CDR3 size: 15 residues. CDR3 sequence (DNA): TGCGCCAGCAGCTTGGAGGCGGGGAGGGCCGGGGAGCTGTTTTTT. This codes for CASSLEAGRAGELFF. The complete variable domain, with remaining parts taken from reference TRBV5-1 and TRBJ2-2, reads KAGVTQTPRYLIKTRGQQVTLSCSPISGHRSVSWYQQTPGQGLQFLFEYFSETQRNKGNFPGRFSGRQFSNSRSEMNVSTLELGDSALYLCASSLEAGRAGELFFGEGSRLTVL.

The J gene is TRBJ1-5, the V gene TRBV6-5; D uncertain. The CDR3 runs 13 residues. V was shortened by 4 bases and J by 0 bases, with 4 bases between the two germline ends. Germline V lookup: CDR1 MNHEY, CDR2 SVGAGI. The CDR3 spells CASSLNSNQPQHF. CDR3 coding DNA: TGTGCCAGCAGTTTAAATAGCAATCAGCCCCAGCATTTT.

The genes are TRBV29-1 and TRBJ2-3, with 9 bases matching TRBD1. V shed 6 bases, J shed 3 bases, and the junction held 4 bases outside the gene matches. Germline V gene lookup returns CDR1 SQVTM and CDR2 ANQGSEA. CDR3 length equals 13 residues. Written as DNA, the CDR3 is TGCAGCGTGGACAGGGGCGGGACAGATACGCAGTATTTT. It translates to CSVDRGGTDTQYF.

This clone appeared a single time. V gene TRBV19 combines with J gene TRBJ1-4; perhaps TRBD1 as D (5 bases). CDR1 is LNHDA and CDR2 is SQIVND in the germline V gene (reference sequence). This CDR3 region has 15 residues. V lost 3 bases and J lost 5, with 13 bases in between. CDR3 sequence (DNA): TGTGCCAGTAGTATTTCTGACAGACCAAATGAAAAACTGTTTTTT. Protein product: CASSISDRPNEKLFF.

The CDR3: CASSFPDVELYGYTF. The CDR3 DNA follows: TGTGCCAGCAGTTTTCCAGACGTGGAGCTCTATGGCTACACCTTC. The chain links TRBV6-6 to TRBJ1-2; D not resolved. CDR1 MNHNY and CDR2 SVGAGI come from the germline V gene (reference sequence). The CDR3 loop spans 15 amino acids. The ends were cut back, 4 bases at V and 4 bases at J, with 16 bases in the middle.

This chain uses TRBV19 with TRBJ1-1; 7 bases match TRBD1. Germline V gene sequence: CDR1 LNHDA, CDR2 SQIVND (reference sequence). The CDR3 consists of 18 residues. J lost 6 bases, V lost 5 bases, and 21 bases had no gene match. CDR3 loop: CASSSRQGRVRGRPEAFF. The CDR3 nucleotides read TGTGCCAGTAGTTCCCGACAGGGTCGGGTTCGGGGTCGTCCTGAAGCTTTCTTT.

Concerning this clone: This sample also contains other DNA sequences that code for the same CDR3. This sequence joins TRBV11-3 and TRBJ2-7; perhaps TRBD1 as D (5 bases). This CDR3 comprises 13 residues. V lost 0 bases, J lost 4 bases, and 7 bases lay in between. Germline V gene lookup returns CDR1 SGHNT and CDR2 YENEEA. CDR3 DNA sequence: TGTGCCAGCAGCTTAGAAAGGGGATACGAGCAGTACTTC. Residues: CASSLERGYEQYF.

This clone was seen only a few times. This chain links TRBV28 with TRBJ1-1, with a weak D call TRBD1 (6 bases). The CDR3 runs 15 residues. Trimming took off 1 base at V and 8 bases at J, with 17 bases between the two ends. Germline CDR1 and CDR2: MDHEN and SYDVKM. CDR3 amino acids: CASSLLGGGTVEAFF. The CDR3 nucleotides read TGTGCCAGCAGTTTATTGGGCGGGGGCACGGTAGAAGCTTTCTTT.

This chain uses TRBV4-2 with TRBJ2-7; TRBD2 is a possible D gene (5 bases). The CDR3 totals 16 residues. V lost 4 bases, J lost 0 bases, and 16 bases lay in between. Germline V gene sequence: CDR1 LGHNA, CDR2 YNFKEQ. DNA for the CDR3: TGTGCCAGCAGCCCCGCATCCTCGGGGATCTCCTACGAGCAGTACTTC. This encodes CASSPASSGISYEQYF.

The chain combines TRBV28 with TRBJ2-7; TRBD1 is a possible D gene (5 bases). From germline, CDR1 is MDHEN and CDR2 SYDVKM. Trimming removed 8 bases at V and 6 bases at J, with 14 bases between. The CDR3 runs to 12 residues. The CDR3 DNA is TGTGCCAGCGGAACCAGGGTACGCGAGCAGTACTTC. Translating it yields CASGTRVREQYF.

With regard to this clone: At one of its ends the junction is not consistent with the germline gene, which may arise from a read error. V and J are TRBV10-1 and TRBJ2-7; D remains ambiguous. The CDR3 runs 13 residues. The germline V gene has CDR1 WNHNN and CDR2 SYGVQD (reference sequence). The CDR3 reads CAGSGVMSHEQYF. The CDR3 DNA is TGCGCCGGCAGTGGCGTGATGAGTCACGAGCAGTACTTC.

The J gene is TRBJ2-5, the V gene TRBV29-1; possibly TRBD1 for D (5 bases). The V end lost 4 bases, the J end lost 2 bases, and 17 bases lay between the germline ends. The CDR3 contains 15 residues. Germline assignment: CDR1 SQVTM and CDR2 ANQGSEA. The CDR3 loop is CSVAPGMGMQETQYF. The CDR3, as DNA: TGCAGCGTTGCCCCAGGGATGGGGATGCAAGAGACCCAGTACTTC. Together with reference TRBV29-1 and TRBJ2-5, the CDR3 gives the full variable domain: SAVISQKPSRDICQRGTSLTIQCQVDSQVTMMFWYRQQPGQSLTLIATANQGSEATYESGFVIDKFPISRPNLTFSTLTVSNMSPEDSSIYLCSVAPGMGMQETQYFGPGTRLLVL.

This CDR3 reads CASSAAGQRNYGYTF. The CDR3 nucleotides are TGTGCCAGCAGCGCCGCGGGACAGAGGAACTATGGCTACACCTTC. The chain couples TRBV11-3 to TRBJ1-2; TRBD1 matches at 7 bases. The CDR3 contains 15 residues. CDR1 SGHNT and CDR2 YENEEA come from the germline V gene. The V and J ends lost 5 bases and 2 bases, in that order; junction bases with no gene match: 8.

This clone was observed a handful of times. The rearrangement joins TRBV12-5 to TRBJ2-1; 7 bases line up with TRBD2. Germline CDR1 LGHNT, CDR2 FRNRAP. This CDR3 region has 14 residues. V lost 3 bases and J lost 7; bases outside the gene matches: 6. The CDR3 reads CASGLGLAVNEQFF. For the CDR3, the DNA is TGTGCTAGTGGTTTAGGGCTAGCGGTGAATGAGCAGTTCTTC.

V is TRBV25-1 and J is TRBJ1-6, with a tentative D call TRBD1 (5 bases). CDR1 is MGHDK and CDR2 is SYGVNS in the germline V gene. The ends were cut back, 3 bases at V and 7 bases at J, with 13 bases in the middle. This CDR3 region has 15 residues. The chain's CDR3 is CASSDGAADNSPLHF. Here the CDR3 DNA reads TGTGCCAGCAGTGATGGGGCAGCCGACAATTCACCCCTCCACTTT.

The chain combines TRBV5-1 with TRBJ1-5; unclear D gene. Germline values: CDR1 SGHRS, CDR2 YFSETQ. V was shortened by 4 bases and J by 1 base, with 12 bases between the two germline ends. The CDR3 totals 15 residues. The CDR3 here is CASSLAGTSNQPQHF. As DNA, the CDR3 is TGCGCCAGCAGCCTCGCGGGCACAAGCAATCAGCCCCAGCATTTT.

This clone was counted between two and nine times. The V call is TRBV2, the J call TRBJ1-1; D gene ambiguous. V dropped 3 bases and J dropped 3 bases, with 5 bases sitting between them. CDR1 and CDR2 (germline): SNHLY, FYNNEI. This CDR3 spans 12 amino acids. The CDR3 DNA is TGTGCCAGCAGTGAGACACACACTGAAGCTTTCTTT. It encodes CASSETHTEAFF.

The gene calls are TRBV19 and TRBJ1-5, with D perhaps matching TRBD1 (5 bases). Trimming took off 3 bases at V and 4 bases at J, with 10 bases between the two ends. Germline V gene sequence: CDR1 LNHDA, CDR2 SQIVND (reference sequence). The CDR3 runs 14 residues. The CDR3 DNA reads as TGTGCCAGTAGTATGGGACTGAAGAATCAGCCCCAGCATTTT. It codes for CASSMGLKNQPQHF.

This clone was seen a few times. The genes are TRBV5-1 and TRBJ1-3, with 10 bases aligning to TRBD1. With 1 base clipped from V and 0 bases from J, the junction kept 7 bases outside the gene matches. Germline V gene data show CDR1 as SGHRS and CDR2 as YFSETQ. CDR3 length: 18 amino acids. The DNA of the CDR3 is TGCGCCAGCAGCTTGATGCCGGGACAGGGGTTCTCTGGAAACACCATATATTTT. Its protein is CASSLMPGQGFSGNTIYF.